This passage covers 18 T cell receptor beta chains from one sample sequenced in a study of neurological immune-mediated disorders. One entry per CDR3 protein results from TCRdb running MiXCR on the 5' RACE reads. The table lists about 38,000 distinct CDR3 sequences, 11% of them singletons. Input material: CD4+ T cells from blood. Every receptor here comes from a woman aged 25 to 39 with HTLV-1-associated myelopathy (HAM/TSP).

This clonotype was recorded at least ten times. CDR3 coding DNA: TGTGCCAGCAGCCAAGAGGGGACTAGCGGCTACGAGCAGTACTTC. This sequence encodes CASSQEGTSGYEQYF. V usage is TRBV4-2 and J usage is TRBJ2-7; 11 bases match TRBD2. The CDR3 covers 15 residues. Germline V lookup: CDR1 LGHNA, CDR2 YNFKEQ. V trimming: 0 bases; J trimming: 3 bases; junction bases outside the gene matches: 1.

This clonotype was counted at least ten times. The chain uses TRBV20-1 and TRBJ2-1, with 7 bases fitting TRBD2. With 6 bases clipped from V and 6 bases from J, the junction kept 2 bases outside the gene matches. The CDR3 totals 11 residues. The germline V gene has CDR1 DFQATT and CDR2 SNEGSKA (reference sequence). Here the CDR3 reads CSAGRANEQFF. Written as DNA, the CDR3 is TGCAGTGCAGGGAGGGCCAATGAGCAGTTCTTC.

This clonotype was seen ten or more times. The chain is built from TRBV6-4 and TRBJ2-3; D may correspond to TRBD1 or TRBD2 (5 bases each). This CDR3 has 16 amino acids. The V and J ends lost 6 bases and 3 bases respectively, with 19 bases between them. Germline values: CDR1 MRHNA, CDR2 SNTAGT. The CDR3 spells CASSADTGRTTDTQYF. The CDR3 coding sequence is TGTGCCAGCAGCGCCGATACGGGACGCACGACAGATACGCAGTATTTT.

This clonotype is labeled as medium-sized. The chain links TRBV5-1 to TRBJ2-2, with TRBD1 as a possible D gene (6 bases). Germline lookup yields CDR1 SGHRS and CDR2 YFSETQ. This CDR3 region has 15 residues. With 4 bases removed from V and 0 bases from J, the gap between germline ends came to 10 bases. The CDR3, as DNA: TGCGCCAGCAGCAGCAGACAGGCGAACACCGGGGAGCTGTTTTTT. This sequence encodes CASSSRQANTGELFF.

The V gene is TRBV11-2, the J gene TRBJ2-3; unclear D gene. In germline, CDR1 is SGHAT, CDR2 FQNNGV. The CDR3 is 14 residues long. Trimming removed 5 bases from V and 2 bases from J, with 11 bases in between. In DNA form, the CDR3 reads TGTGCCAGCAGCCCGTTGGGGTCCACAGATACGCAGTATTTT. It encodes CASSPLGSTDTQYF.

This clonotype was picked up many times. J is TRBJ1-1 and V is TRBV20-1, with D possibly matching TRBD1 (5 bases). The CDR3 totals 13 residues. Trimming cost V 0 bases and J 4 bases, with 9 bases left between them. The germline V gene encodes CDR1 DFQATT and CDR2 SNEGSKA (reference sequence). DNA of the CDR3: TGCAGTGCTAGAGACGGCGGGACCACTGAAGCTTTCTTT. The encoded protein is CSARDGGTTEAFF.

This clonotype was recorded many times. The rearrangement uses TRBV6-2 or TRBV6-3 and TRBJ1-5; D is ambiguous. The CDR3 runs to 13 residues. V lost 4 bases, J lost 2 bases, and 6 bases lay in between. Germline V gene lookup returns CDR1 MNHEY and CDR2 SVGEGT. CDR3 coding DNA: TGTGCCAGCAGTTCGGGAGGCAATCAGCCCCAGCATTTT. Its protein is CASSSGGNQPQHF.

This clonotype was counted ten times or more. The chain links TRBV14 to TRBJ2-2; 11 positions agree with TRBD2. Per the germline V gene, CDR1 is SGHDN and CDR2 is FVKESK. The CDR3 contains 21 residues. V trimming: 1 base; J trimming: 0 bases; junction bases outside the gene matches: 13. CDR3 sequence: CASSQGFAWLAGGTNTGELFF. The CDR3 nucleotides read TGTGCCAGCAGCCAAGGTTTCGCGTGGCTAGCGGGGGGAACGAACACCGGGGAGCTGTTTTTT.

This clonotype was recorded many times. The chain has TRBV20-1 and TRBJ1-4; D is perhaps TRBD1 (5 bases). Trimming cost V 0 bases and J 7 bases, with 12 bases left between them. The CDR3 loop spans 14 amino acids. Germline V lookup: CDR1 DFQATT, CDR2 SNEGSKA (reference sequence). The CDR3: CSARDGGVGEKLFF. The CDR3 DNA sequence: TGCAGTGCTAGAGACGGGGGGGTAGGTGAAAAACTGTTTTTT.

This clonotype has at least ten counts. This chain uses TRBV19 with TRBJ1-6, with TRBD1 matching over 10 bases. The CDR3 is 16 residues long. CDR1 and CDR2 (germline): LNHDA, SQIVND (reference sequence). V gave up 7 bases and J gave up 13 bases; unmatched junction bases: 16. In DNA form, the CDR3 reads TGTGCCAGTAACCCCGGGACAGGGGCTGTTCGGGAGCCCCTCCACTTT. Amino acids: CASNPGTGAVREPLHF.

This clonotype was seen many times. The rearrangement uses TRBV20-1 and TRBJ2-3; a weak D match, TRBD2 (7 bases). The germline V gene has CDR1 DFQATT and CDR2 SNEGSKA (reference sequence). This CDR3 spans 14 amino acids. Between the trimmed V and J ends, which lost 6 bases and 0 bases, there was a span of 13 bases. Here the CDR3 DNA reads TGCAGTGCCCTCGGCGGGGGCAGCACAGATACGCAGTATTTT. Amino acid sequence: CSALGGGSTDTQYF.

This clonotype was picked up many times. This chain connects TRBV19 to TRBJ1-5, with D possibly TRBD1 on 6 matching bases. CDR3 length equals 14 residues. CDR1 and CDR2 (germline): LNHDA, SQIVND (reference sequence). The germline V and J ends were trimmed by 4 bases and 5 bases, with 12 bases remaining between them. As DNA, the CDR3 is TGTGCCAGTAGTACAGACAGGAATTATCAGCCCCAGCATTTT. Its protein is CASSTDRNYQPQHF.

Ten or more counts support this clonotype. The chain uses TRBV20-1 and TRBJ1-2, with a possible D match to TRBD1 (6 bases). This CDR3 is built from 14 residues. From germline, CDR1 is DFQATT and CDR2 SNEGSKA (reference sequence). The V and J ends lost 4 bases and 4 bases respectively, with 16 bases between them. The CDR3 DNA reads TGCAGTGCTAATAGTAAGGGCAGGGGCTATGGCTACACCTTC. It codes for CSANSKGRGYGYTF.

Many counts were recorded for this clonotype. The chain joins TRBV5-1 to TRBJ1-1, with D perhaps matching TRBD1 (6 bases). Germline loops: CDR1 SGHRS, CDR2 YFSETQ. This CDR3 spans 15 amino acids. With 4 bases removed from V and 0 bases from J, the gap between germline ends came to 13 bases. The CDR3, as DNA: TGCGCCAGCAGCCTAGCCGGGACAATGAACACTGAAGCTTTCTTT. Translating gives CASSLAGTMNTEAFF. The whole variable domain, remainder taken from reference TRBV5-1 and TRBJ1-1, is KAGVTQTPRYLIKTRGQQVTLSCSPISGHRSVSWYQQTPGQGLQFLFEYFSETQRNKGNFPGRFSGRQFSNSRSEMNVSTLELGDSALYLCASSLAGTMNTEAFFGQGTRLTVV.

This clonotype was counted at least ten times. The chain links TRBV5-1 to TRBJ1-1, with 9 bases identical to TRBD1. Germline V gives CDR1 SGHRS, CDR2 YFSETQ. With V trimmed by 4 bases and J by 8 bases, 6 bases remained unmatched. CDR3 length: 13 amino acids. CDR3: CASSPRTGDEAFF. In DNA form, the CDR3 reads TGCGCCAGCAGCCCGAGGACAGGGGACGAAGCTTTCTTT.

The V call is TRBV5-1, the J call TRBJ2-7; 9 positions agree with TRBD1. V was pared by 8 bases and J by 7 bases, with 13 bases of the junction left unmatched. Germline CDR1 SGHRS, CDR2 YFSETQ. CDR3 length: 14 amino acids. The chain's CDR3 is CASIRTGEAGEQYF. The DNA for the CDR3 is TGCGCCAGTATCCGGACAGGGGAAGCGGGAGAGCAGTACTTC.

There are many counts of this clonotype. The CDR3 sequence: CASSVTQGFGGTEAFF. Written as DNA, the CDR3 is TGTGCCAGCAGTGTAACGCAGGGGTTCGGGGGCACTGAAGCTTTCTTT. The chain joins TRBV6-1 to TRBJ1-1; maybe TRBD1 (6 bases). This CDR3 spans 16 amino acids. The V end was cut by 4 bases, the J end by 4 bases, with 19 bases between. CDR1 and CDR2 (germline): MNHNS, SASEGT.

This clonotype has a count of ten or more. The J gene is TRBJ2-7, the V gene TRBV20-1, with D possibly called TRBD1 or TRBD2 (5 bases each). Germline V lookup: CDR1 DFQATT, CDR2 SNEGSKA (reference sequence). Trimming cost V 3 bases and J 0 bases, with 15 bases left between them. The CDR3 totals 15 residues. This chain's CDR3 is CSARGPSRSSYEQYF. The CDR3 region has the DNA TGCAGTGCTAGGGGACCCTCCAGGAGCTCCTACGAGCAGTACTTC.